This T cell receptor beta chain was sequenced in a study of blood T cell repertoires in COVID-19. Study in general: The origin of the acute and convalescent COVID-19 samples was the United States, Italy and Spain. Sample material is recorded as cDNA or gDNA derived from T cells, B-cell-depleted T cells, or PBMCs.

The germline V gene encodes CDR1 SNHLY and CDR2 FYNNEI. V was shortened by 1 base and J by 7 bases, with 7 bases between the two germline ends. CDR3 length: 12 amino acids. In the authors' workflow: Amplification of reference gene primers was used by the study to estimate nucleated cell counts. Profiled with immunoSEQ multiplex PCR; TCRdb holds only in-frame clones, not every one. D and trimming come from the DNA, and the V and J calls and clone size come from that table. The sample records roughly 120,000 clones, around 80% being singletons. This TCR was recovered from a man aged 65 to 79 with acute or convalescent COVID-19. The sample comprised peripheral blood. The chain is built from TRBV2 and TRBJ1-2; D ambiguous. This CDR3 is CASSEGRVGYTF. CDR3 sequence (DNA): TGTGCCAGCAGTGAAGGGAGGGTTGGCTACACCTTC.